Given below is one T cell receptor beta chain in context. The data derive from a study of blood T cell repertoires in COVID-19. In the study overall: Samples came from the United States, Italy and Spain, spanning acute and convalescent COVID-19.

Source study methods: Amplification with reference gene primers provided the estimates of nucleated cell counts. The table came from immunoSEQ multiplex PCR; TCRdb's copy has only in-frame clones and leaves some out. The DNA was the basis for D and trimming; V, J and clone size are from that table. The table includes about 59,000 clones, about 90% detected once. CDR1 MNHEY and CDR2 SMNVEV come from the germline V gene (reference sequence). There are 13 residues in the CDR3. The ends were cut back, 4 bases at V and 5 bases at J, with 12 bases in the middle. The sequencing sample was made of peripheral blood. This receptor was identified in a man aged 55 to 70 with active or convalescent COVID-19. The rearrangement joins TRBV27 to TRBJ2-7, with D unclear. The CDR3 protein is CASSSTRQDEQYF. The CDR3 DNA reads TGTGCCAGCAGTTCAACACGCCAGGACGAGCAGTACTTC.